These T cell receptor beta chains were read from a single sample in a study of a mutant IDH1 vaccine in newly diagnosed glioma. Produced via immunoSEQ multiplex PCR; TCRdb's table is partial and in-frame only. The table records about 58,000 clones, around 84% of them present only once. The antigens for these receptors are not known. The starting material was PBMCs, obtained from a glioma patient whose treatment included an IDH1 peptide vaccine. Receptor source: a woman aged 45-65 years with glioma. Each CDR3 is given with its conserved first and last residue. A D gene is named only where the DNA matches it firmly. Only part of the rows carry a size: once, few, many, or a class if the clone is expanded.

j_call d_call v_call clone_size cdr3_aa cdr3_nt
TRBJ1-2 - TRBV6-1 - CASKGSGYGYTF TGTGCCAGCAAAGGCAGTGGCTATGGCTACACCTTC
TRBJ1-2 TRBD1 TRBV2 - CASSEEGQGPRGYTF TGTGCCAGCAGTGAAGAAGGACAGGGGCCGAGAGGCTACACCTTC
TRBJ2-3 - TRBV10-3 - CATRPGNGQRGTDTQYF TGTGCCACCCGCCCGGGGAACGGCCAACGAGGGACAGATACGCAGTATTTT
TRBJ1-2 - TRBV5-5 few CASSSVRGNYGYTF TGTGCCAGCAGCTCCGTGAGGGGTAACTATGGCTACACCTTC
TRBJ1-2 TRBD1 TRBV6-5 few CASSYTRTGGSYGYTF TGTGCCAGCAGTTACACAAGGACAGGGGGCAGCTATGGCTACACCTTC
TRBJ1-4 TRBD1 TRBV7-8 - CASSIQGAVNEKLFF TGTGCCAGCAGCATCCAGGGGGCGGTGAATGAAAAACTGTTTTTT
TRBJ2-2 - TRBV7-2 once CASSLVGPGTGELFF TGTGCCAGCAGCTTAGTAGGGCCTGGCACCGGGGAGCTGTTTTTT
TRBJ1-2 - TRBV6-4 - CASSDSDRLDGYTF TGTGCCAGCAGTGACTCTGACAGATTGGATGGCTACACCTTC
TRBJ1-1 - TRBV7-6 - CASSLRFRSGDTEAFF TGTGCCAGCAGCTTAAGATTTCGTTCGGGAGACACTGAAGCTTTCTTT
TRBJ1-2 - TRBV9 - CASSVGGSGGYTF TGTGCCAGCAGCGTAGGGGGTTCTGGTGGCTACACCTTC
TRBJ2-7 TRBD2 TRBV28 - CASSLLGGSEQYF TGTGCCAGCAGTTTATTGGGAGGGTCCGAGCAGTACTTC
TRBJ2-2 TRBD2 TRBV5-6 - CASSLWTSGVRTGELFF TGTGCCAGCAGCTTGTGGACTAGCGGAGTTCGCACCGGGGAGCTGTTTTTT
TRBJ1-3 - TRBV10-3 - CAISETGNTIYF TGTGCCATCAGTGAGACTGGAAACACCATATATTTT
TRBJ1-1 TRBD1 TRBV2 few CASTGDRATEAFF TGTGCCAGCACCGGGGACAGGGCCACTGAAGCTTTCTTT
TRBJ2-5 - TRBV19 once CASRPTGLETQYF TGTGCCAGTAGGCCGACAGGTTTAGAGACCCAGTACTTC
TRBJ2-2 - TRBV2 - CASSERRSSLSGELFF TGTGCCAGCAGTGAAAGGCGAAGTAGTTTGTCCGGGGAGCTGTTTTTT
TRBJ1-3 TRBD1 TRBV4-2 - CASSLGLQGALGNTIYF TGTGCCAGCAGCCTTGGCCTACAGGGGGCGCTTGGAAACACCATATATTTT
TRBJ2-2 - TRBV6-5 - CASSGDPRPGGELFF TGTGCCAGCAGTGGGGACCCCCGCCCGGGCGGGGAGCTGTTTTTT
TRBJ1-2 TRBD1 TRBV27 - CASRRGHGYTF TGTGCCAGCCGGAGGGGGCATGGCTACACCTTC
TRBJ2-1 - TRBV5-6 - CASSLASIGSNEQFF TGTGCCAGCAGCTTGGCGTCTATTGGGTCCAATGAGCAGTTCTTC
TRBJ1-6 - TRBV5-1 - CASSTLGADGSPLHF TGCGCCAGCAGCACGCTCGGGGCGGACGGGTCACCCCTCCACTTT
TRBJ2-5 - TRBV6-1 - CASSDHSTQETQYF TGTGCCAGCAGTGACCACAGTACCCAAGAGACCCAGTACTTC
TRBJ2-1 - TRBV11-3 - CASSPRSLTAYNEQFF TGTGCCAGCAGCCCGCGGTCACTAACAGCCTACAATGAGCAGTTCTTC
TRBJ1-4 - TRBV7-9 - CASRGGGEKLFF TGTGCCAGCCGCGGAGGCGGAGAAAAACTGTTTTTT
TRBJ2-7 TRBD1 TRBV5-6 - CASSDSWTGSYEQYF TGTGCCAGCAGCGATTCCTGGACAGGTAGCTACGAGCAGTACTTC
TRBJ1-2 - TRBV2 - CASSVPRQANYGYTF TGTGCCAGCAGCGTACCCCGGCAGGCCAACTATGGCTACACCTTC
TRBJ1-1 - TRBV2 - CASSEVRRTEAFF TGTGCCAGCAGTGAGGTTAGAAGGACTGAAGCTTTCTTT
TRBJ1-5 TRBD1 TRBV5-1 few CASSLAGTGNQPQHF TGCGCCAGCAGCTTGGCCGGGACAGGCAATCAGCCCCAGCATTTT
TRBJ2-7 TRBD1 TRBV5-1 - CASSQDRFSYEQYF TGCGCCAGCAGCCAGGACAGGTTTTCCTACGAGCAGTACTTC
TRBJ2-1 - TRBV12-5 - CASGSRPLPPDEQFF TGTGCTAGTGGTTCGAGACCTCTCCCACCGGATGAGCAGTTCTTC
TRBJ1-3 - TRBV7-2 - CASSFRGSKGNTIYF TGTGCCAGCAGCTTTAGGGGGTCGAAAGGAAACACCATATATTTT
TRBJ2-1 TRBD1 TRBV6-6 - CASRAETGTGNNEQFF TGTGCCAGCAGGGCAGAAACCGGGACAGGGAACAATGAGCAGTTCTTC
TRBJ2-3 TRBD2 TRBV9 - CASSGGLAETDTQYF TGTGCCAGCAGCGGGGGACTAGCAGAAACAGATACGCAGTATTTT
TRBJ2-3 TRBD2 TRBV9 - CASSVIQGGDTQYF TGTGCCAGCAGCGTTATCCAGGGAGGGGATACGCAGTATTTT
TRBJ1-6 - TRBV7-2 few CASSLARDNSPLHF TGTGCCAGCAGCTTAGCGAGGGATAATTCACCCCTCCACTTT
TRBJ1-2 TRBD1 TRBV2 - CASSEPGGYGYTF TGTGCCAGCAGTGAGCCAGGGGGCTATGGCTACACCTTC
TRBJ1-2 - TRBV7-2 - CASSEDRLRGYTF TGTGCCAGCAGCGAAGACAGGTTGAGGGGCTACACCTTC
TRBJ1-5 - TRBV28 - CASSRGGQPQHF TGTGCCAGCAGCAGGGGTGGACAGCCCCAGCATTTT
TRBJ1-1 - TRBV6-5 - CASRQGKNTEAFF TGTGCCAGCAGACAGGGAAAAAACACTGAAGCTTTCTTT
TRBJ2-3 TRBD2 TRBV4-3 - CASSQGTGGGGTDTQYF TGCGCCAGCAGCCAAGGGACCGGGGGAGGGGGCACAGATACGCAGTATTTT
TRBJ1-5 - TRBV28 - CASSLDGLTHQPQHF TGTGCCAGCAGTTTAGACGGATTAACCCATCAGCCCCAGCATTTT
TRBJ2-7 TRBD1 TRBV6-1 - CASSATTGFDEQYF TGTGCCAGCTCCGCCACGACAGGGTTTGACGAGCAGTACTTC
TRBJ2-7 - TRBV28 - CASSPTGSPADEQYF TGTGCCAGCAGTCCTACAGGCAGCCCGGCCGACGAGCAGTACTTC
TRBJ1-4 TRBD1 TRBV27 once CASRDSGTVNEKLFF TGTGCCAGCAGGGATTCCGGGACAGTCAATGAAAAACTGTTTTTT